This TCR beta chain was recorded in a study of cytomegalovirus exposure and HLA in healthy donors. The PCR was carried out with 60 Vbeta primers and 13 Jbeta primers. This table comes from immunoSEQ multiplex PCR, and its TCRdb copy is limited to in-frame clones, with some not included. The sample table sets out approximately 110,000 clones. Regarding the study as a whole: Specificity for CMV antigens was confirmed in vitro for three of the CMV-associated chains.

In the case of this clone: What it binds is not known.

V was trimmed by 6 bases and J by 4 bases, leaving 13 bases between them. CDR1 and CDR2 (germline): SNHLY, FYNNEI. The CDR3 sequence is 14 residues long. J is TRBJ1-5 and V is TRBV2; D is uncertain. The sample taken for sequencing was PBMCs. The sequence was obtained from a man between 40 and 49 years old in good health and CMV-seronegative. In DNA form, the CDR3 reads TGTGCCAGCAGCCAAAGCGGGAGGAATCAGCCCCAGCATTTT. This sequence encodes CASSQSGRNQPQHF. Together with reference TRBV2 and TRBJ1-5, the CDR3 gives the full variable domain: EPEVTQTPSHQVTQMGQEVILRCVPISNHLYFYWYRQILGQKVEFLVSFYNNEISEKSEIFDDQFSVERPDGSNFTLKIRSTKLEDSAMYFCASSQSGRNQPQHFGDGTRLSIL.